The clone carrying this T cell receptor beta chain was seen many times. The antigen is undetermined. Sequencing libraries for TCR beta were prepared with iRepertoire HTBI primers and Arm-PCR of CDR3 regions. TCRdb recomputed calls from the multiplex PCR reads with MiXCR, one row per CDR3 protein. This table has 250,000 to 300,000 distinct CDR3 sequences, under 20% appearing once. The data originate from a study of regulatory T cells in long-lasting Graves disease. Trimming removed 7 bases at V and 0 bases at J, with 10 bases between. The CDR3 spans 14 residues. Germline values: CDR1 MNHEY, CDR2 SVGEGT. Sample time point: newly diagnosed GD, antithyroid drugs for less than 3 months. Scientists built the TCR library using RNA that was extracted from PBMCs. The study, taken as a whole, reports: Persistent Graves' patients showed less TCR diversity than newly diagnosed ones. Clonotypes that were public and shared totalled roughly 3,000 in persistent patients versus 966 in new patients.

This sample also belongs to another study, concerning T cells in Graves' hyperthyroidism and ophthalmopathy. That work states: The study enrolled patients aged 18 to 65 with newly diagnosed hyperthyroidism of under 2 months' duration.

This sequence originates from a woman aged 30 to 39 with Graves disease. Sequencing used peripheral blood mononuclear cells (PBMCs), obtained at new diagnosis, from a patient treated with antithyroid drugs. The chain links TRBV6-2 or TRBV6-3 to TRBJ1-5, with D possibly being TRBD1 (5 bases). Written as DNA, the CDR3 is TGTGCCAGCAACCGACAGTTTAGCAATCAGCCCCAGCATTTT. It yields the protein CASNRQFSNQPQHF.